The following is a TCR beta chain sequence with its context. This clonotype was seen a few times. The target of this receptor is not known. The input lacks base qualities; no much larger clone sits a single base away. The source of the sample is a study of T-cell reconstitution after alpha-beta-depleted transplantation in children (dated by TCRdb to about 2016). Background for the entire study: T-cell immune reconstitution after TCRalphabeta/CD19-depleted allogeneic hematopoietic cell transplantation in children was quantitatively tracked in the study by means of TCR repertoire profiling.

Library preparation used PCR. Sequenced using an Illumina HiSeq 2500. TCR libraries were prepared with molecular barcoding, using unique molecular identifiers to normalize TCRbeta repertoire quantification. Using fastp at Q25 and MiXCR, TCRdb reprocessed the public reads and kept productive beta chains. For every CDR3 protein sequence, its rows merge into one entry that carries the most common genes and DNA. The sample includes about 360,000 distinct CDR3 sequences, with about an eighth observed a single time. The ten biggest clones cover 4.3% of the sample. Ends trimmed: V by 6 bases, J by 0 bases; bases unmatched to a gene: 15. Sequences LGHNA (CDR1) and YSLEER (CDR2) are obtained from the germline V gene. The CDR3 has 18 amino acids, counting the end cysteine and phenylalanine. Kept here is only the CDR3 DNA, which spans 54 bases and is read in frame from base 1.

The sequence links TRBV4-3 to TRBJ2-7; 9 nucleotides in the junction match TRBD2. The input for sequencing was PBMCs, taken from the stem cell graft. The sequence came from a human donor who donated a stem cell graft to a child with Fanconi anemia. The nucleotides are TGCGCCAGCAGTCCAACAATCGCGGTAGCGGGGGCCTCCTACGAGCAGTACTTC. It encodes CASSPTIAVAGASYEQYF.